Shown below are 32 T cell receptor beta chains from a single sample sequenced in a study of cytomegalovirus exposure and HLA in healthy donors. The PCR contained 60 Vbeta and 13 Jbeta primers. Using immunoSEQ multiplex PCR, the repertoire was profiled, and TCRdb retains in-frame clones only, with some absent. Counted here are 250,000 to 350,000 clones, 86% occurring once; the ten biggest clones make up approximately 4.3%. The sequenced sample was PBMCs. These receptors all stem from a middle-aged man in good health and CMV-seropositive.

The CDR3 spells CASSMVPGNTEAFF. The CDR3 region has the DNA TGTGCCAGTAGTATGGTCCCGGGGAACACTGAAGCTTTCTTT. The gene calls are TRBV19 and TRBJ1-1; D gene unclear. Trimming stripped 3 bases from V and 1 base from J, with 9 bases between. Germline-derived CDR1 and CDR2 are LNHDA and SQIVND (reference sequence). The CDR3 runs 14 residues.

This clone was seen once. The chain carries TRBV9 and TRBJ2-3, with TRBD2 identical over 8 bases. The V segment lost 3 bases and the J segment 4 bases; nucleotides outside the gene matches: 7. The germline V gene encodes CDR1 SGDLS and CDR2 YYNGEE. The CDR3 has 15 amino acids. The CDR3 bases are TGTGCCAGCAGCGGGGGACTAGTATATGCAGATACGCAGTATTTT. It encodes CASSGGLVYADTQYF.

The V call is TRBV9, the J call TRBJ1-1; D remains unclear. V was pared by 3 bases and J by 3 bases, with 12 bases between. CDR3 size: 14 residues. Germline V CDR1 and CDR2: SGDLS, YYNGEE. CDR3 in amino acids: CASSGADGDTEAFF. In DNA, the CDR3 is TGTGCCAGCAGCGGGGCGGACGGGGACACTGAAGCTTTCTTT.

The chain links TRBV19 to TRBJ2-1; 8 nucleotides align to TRBD2. CDR1 LNHDA and CDR2 SQIVND come from the germline V gene (reference sequence). CDR3 length equals 14 residues. Germline trimming cut 5 bases from V and 7 bases from J; bases unmatched to any gene: 7. CDR3 coding DNA: TGTGCCAGTAGTGCAGCGGGAGTTGTAAATGAGCAGTTCTTC. Its protein is CASSAAGVVNEQFF.

The rearrangement links TRBV18 to TRBJ2-2; 7 bases are a match to TRBD2. The trim removed 5 bases at V and 5 bases at J, leaving 11 bases unmatched. In germline, CDR1 is KGHSH, CDR2 LQKENI. CDR3 length equals 16 residues. CDR3 nucleotide sequence: TGTGCCAGCTCATTAACCAGCGGGATGGATACCGGGGAGCTGTTTTTT. This translates into CASSLTSGMDTGELFF.

This clone was observed once. This chain links TRBV5-1 with TRBJ1-1; maybe TRBD1 (6 bases). Germline CDR1 is SGHRS and CDR2 is YFSETQ. There are 14 residues in the CDR3. Trimming stripped 1 base from V and 9 bases from J, with 16 bases between. CDR3 in DNA: TGCGCCAGCAGCTTGCCCGGGGGGGCCCCCCAAGCTTTCTTT. Translation gives CASSLPGGAPQAFF.

The chain links TRBV13 to TRBJ2-1, with unresolved D. Trimming cost V 3 bases and J 2 bases, with 2 bases left between them. The CDR3 contains 12 residues. The germline V gene encodes CDR1 PRHDT and CDR2 FYEKMQ (reference sequence). The CDR3 bases are TGTGCCAGCAGCTTCGCCTACAATGAGCAGTTCTTC. Amino acids: CASSFAYNEQFF. Combining the CDR3 with reference TRBV13 and TRBJ2-1 gives the whole variable domain AAGVIQSPRHLIKEKRETATLKCYPIPRHDTVYWYQQGPGQDPQFLISFYEKMQSDKGSIPDRFSAQQFSDYHSELNMSSLELGDSALYFCASSFAYNEQFFGPGTRLTVL.

The gene calls are TRBV6-5 and TRBJ1-5, with a weak D call TRBD1 (5 bases). The V end lost 0 bases, the J end lost 4 bases, and 10 bases lay between the germline ends. CDR3 length: 15 amino acids. CDR1 and CDR2 (germline): MNHEY, SVGAGI. CDR3 protein: CASSYSYGGNQPQHF. The CDR3, as DNA: TGTGCCAGCAGTTACTCATATGGGGGGAATCAGCCCCAGCATTTT.

About this clone: An end of the junction differs from the germline gene, which may be a read error. V usage is TRBV19 and J usage is TRBJ2-7, with TRBD2 identical over 8 bases. The CDR3 covers 13 residues. Germline loops: CDR1 LNHDA, CDR2 SQIVND (reference sequence). The CDR3 DNA is TGTGCCAGTAGTATCGAACTAGCGGCCCCTCTGGACTTC. Protein: CASSIELAAPLDF.

This clone appeared once. The chain employs TRBV27 and TRBJ2-3, with D possibly being TRBD2 (7 bases). V was cut by 2 bases and J by 2 bases, with 20 bases left in between. Germline V lookup: CDR1 MNHEY, CDR2 SMNVEV (reference sequence). CDR3 length: 18 amino acids. The CDR3 protein is CASSLLAGGGGPTDTQYF. CDR3 coding DNA: TGTGCCAGCAGTTTACTGGCCGGGGGCGGGGGCCCCACAGATACGCAGTATTTT.

This chain joins TRBV28 and TRBJ2-7, with 8 bases lining up with TRBD1. The CDR3 length is 14 residues. The germline CDR1 and CDR2 sequences are MDHEN and SYDVKM. V lost 6 bases to trimming and J lost 1 base; unmatched junction nucleotides: 5. The CDR3 bases are TGTGCCAGCAGAAGGACAGGGAGGTCCTACGAGCAGTACTTC. This gives the protein CASRRTGRSYEQYF. The entire variable domain, with the rest obtained from reference TRBV28 and TRBJ2-7, is as follows: DVKVTQSSRYLVKRTGEKVFLECVQDMDHENMFWYRQDPGLGLRLIYFSYDVKMKEKGDIPEGYSVSREKKERFSLILESASTNQTSMYLCASRRTGRSYEQYFGPGTRLTVT.

This chain links TRBV6-1 with TRBJ2-1; D may be TRBD1 (5 bases). Germline-derived CDR1 and CDR2 are MNHNS and SASEGT. This CDR3 spans 14 amino acids. V lost 3 bases to trimming and J lost 2 bases, with 8 bases between them. CDR3 DNA: TGTGCCAGCAGTGAGACAGATACCTACAATGAGCAGTTCTTC. Translated: CASSETDTYNEQFF.

J is TRBJ2-4 and V is TRBV6-1, with TRBD2 matching over 9 bases. Germline assignment: CDR1 MNHNS and CDR2 SASEGT. This CDR3 contains 17 residues. V lost 3 bases and J lost 3; bases outside the gene matches: 9. CDR3 region: CASSETSGPTGKNIQYF. The CDR3 DNA is TGTGCCAGCAGTGAGACTAGCGGCCCGACGGGCAAAAACATTCAGTACTTC.

The chain has TRBV7-8 and TRBJ2-1; 11 bases align to TRBD2. The trim removed 9 bases at V and 5 bases at J, leaving 9 bases unmatched. CDR1 SGHVS and CDR2 FQNEAQ come from the germline V gene. The CDR3 length is 15 residues. The CDR3 protein is CASVRASGRNNEQFF. Written as DNA, the CDR3 is TGTGCCAGTGTCCGGGCTAGCGGGAGGAACAATGAGCAGTTCTTC.

V is TRBV11-1 and J is TRBJ1-3, with no clear D. The V gene lost 1 base and the J gene lost 0 bases, with 10 bases spanning the gap. From germline, CDR1 is SGHAT and CDR2 FQDESV (reference sequence). The CDR3 consists of 16 residues. CDR3 protein: CASSLGAVYSGNTIYF. CDR3 nucleotides: TGTGCCAGCAGCTTAGGAGCGGTATACTCTGGAAACACCATATATTTT.

The CDR3 coding sequence is TGCGCCAGCAGCTTGGCCGGAGGGTCGAACACTGAAGCTTTCTTT. This translates into CASSLAGGSNTEAFF. The chain employs TRBV5-1 and TRBJ1-1; no firm D call. V was pared by 0 bases and J by 1 base, with 10 bases between. The CDR3 totals 15 residues. Germline CDR1 and CDR2: SGHRS and YFSETQ.

The chain employs TRBV4-3 and TRBJ1-1, with D perhaps TRBD1 (5 bases). Between the trimmed V and J ends, which lost 3 bases and 6 bases, there was a span of 17 bases. CDR3 length equals 15 residues. The V gene's germline CDR1 is LGHNA and CDR2 YSLEER. This chain's CDR3 is CASSHHGRGTSEAFF. The DNA for the CDR3 is TGCGCCAGCAGCCATCACGGGAGAGGGACTTCTGAAGCTTTCTTT.

The sample holds one count of this clone. The chain recombines TRBV19 with TRBJ2-1, with D maybe TRBD2 (5 bases). Germline V gene lookup returns CDR1 LNHDA and CDR2 SQIVND (reference sequence). This CDR3 is 13 amino acids long. V was clipped by 4 bases and J by 8 bases, with 12 bases between them. CDR3 DNA sequence: TGTGCCAGTAGTAATGGACTCTCCGATGAGCAGTTCTTC. Translation: CASSNGLSDEQFF.

The J gene is TRBJ2-7, the V gene TRBV19, with D tentatively TRBD1 (5 bases). Trimming took 5 bases from V and 2 from J, leaving 10 bases between them. Germline-derived CDR1 and CDR2 are LNHDA and SQIVND (reference sequence). The CDR3 has 13 amino acids. CDR3 DNA sequence: TGTGCCAGTAGTGGCCCGACAGCCTACGAGCAGTACTTC. This gives the protein CASSGPTAYEQYF. Full variable domain (outside the CDR3, taken from reference TRBV19 and TRBJ2-7): DGGITQSPKYLFRKEGQNVTLSCEQNLNHDAMYWYRQDPGQGLRLIYYSQIVNDFQKGDIAEGYSVSREKKESFPLTVTSAQKNPTAFYLCASSGPTAYEQYFGPGTRLTVT.

The V call is TRBV28, the J call TRBJ1-1; D is ambiguous. The germline CDR1 and CDR2 sequences are MDHEN and SYDVKM. This CDR3 comprises 14 residues. The germline V and J ends were trimmed by 6 bases and 5 bases, with 16 bases remaining between them. As DNA, the CDR3 is TGTGCCAGCAGCCCTGTGCACCTGAGGACTGAAGCTTTCTTT. Residues: CASSPVHLRTEAFF.

This clone was observed a single time. The V and J genes are TRBV6-1 and TRBJ1-5; a possible D gene is TRBD1 (5 bases). Germline CDR1 is MNHNS and CDR2 is SASEGT. The CDR3 has 12 amino acids. V was trimmed by 6 bases and J by 6 bases, leaving 9 bases between them. The CDR3 sequence is CASSQRGQPQHF. CDR3 nucleotides: TGTGCCAGCAGCCAAAGGGGTCAGCCCCAGCATTTT.

The gene calls are TRBV14 and TRBJ2-7; perhaps TRBD1 as D (6 bases). Per the germline V gene, CDR1 is SGHDN and CDR2 is FVKESK. V dropped 1 base and J dropped 4 bases, with 14 bases sitting between them. The CDR3 runs to 15 residues. The CDR3 reads CASSQVWTRGYEQYF. Here the CDR3 DNA reads TGTGCCAGCAGCCAAGTGTGGACGAGGGGGTACGAGCAGTACTTC. The whole variable domain, remainder taken from reference TRBV14 and TRBJ2-7, is EAGVTQFPSHSVIEKGQTVTLRCDPISGHDNLYWYRRVMGKEIKFLLHFVKESKQDESGMPNNRFLAERTGGTYSTLKVQPAELEDSGVYFCASSQVWTRGYEQYFGPGTRLTVT.

The chain carries TRBV27 and TRBJ2-1, with D hard to call. Trimming removed 5 bases at V and 4 bases at J, with 9 bases between. The length of the CDR3 is 13 residues. In germline, CDR1 is MNHEY, CDR2 SMNVEV (reference sequence). CDR3 DNA sequence: TGTGCCAGCAGTCCCGACACATACAATGAGCAGTTCTTC. The encoded protein is CASSPDTYNEQFF.

This chain joins TRBV9 and TRBJ2-5, with D possibly TRBD1 on 5 matching bases. The CDR3 is 16 amino acids. Germline lookup yields CDR1 SGDLS and CDR2 YYNGEE. Between the trimmed V and J ends, which lost 3 bases and 5 bases, there was a span of 20 bases. The CDR3 here is CASSETQGPISETQYF. The CDR3 bases are TGTGCCAGCAGCGAGACCCAGGGTCCTATTAGCGAGACCCAGTACTTC.

The J gene is TRBJ2-5, the V gene TRBV5-4, with D possibly being TRBD1 (6 bases). Germline CDR1 reads SGHNT; CDR2 reads YYREEE (reference sequence). The CDR3 covers 15 residues. V lost 3 bases to trimming and J lost 1 base, with 13 bases between them. The CDR3 region is CASSSGDRLQETQYF. CDR3 nucleotide sequence: TGTGCCAGCAGCTCGGGTGACAGGCTCCAAGAGACCCAGTACTTC.

The gene calls are TRBV2 and TRBJ2-7; 10 nucleotides align to TRBD2. Trimming took 3 bases from V and 2 from J; bases not matched to a gene: 4. Germline-derived CDR1 and CDR2 are SNHLY and FYNNEI. CDR3 length: 15 amino acids. The CDR3 spells CASSESGRGAYEQYF. CDR3 nucleotide sequence: TGTGCCAGCAGTGAGAGCGGGAGGGGCGCCTACGAGCAGTACTTC. The variable domain in full, with the rest retrieved from reference TRBV2 and TRBJ2-7, is EPEVTQTPSHQVTQMGQEVILRCVPISNHLYFYWYRQILGQKVEFLVSFYNNEISEKSEIFDDQFSVERPDGSNFTLKIRSTKLEDSAMYFCASSESGRGAYEQYFGPGTRLTVT.

This rearrangement joins TRBV11-3 to TRBJ2-7; D might be TRBD1 (6 bases). This CDR3 is 13 amino acids long. V was clipped by 4 bases and J by 7 bases, with 14 bases between them. Germline CDR1 reads SGHNT; CDR2 reads YENEEA. The CDR3 DNA reads TGTGCCAGCAGCTCTCGGACAGAAGGGGAGCAGTACTTC. Translated, it gives CASSSRTEGEQYF.

This sequence joins TRBV7-2 and TRBJ1-5, with no clear D. The CDR3 sequence is 15 residues long. Germline V gene data show CDR1 as SGHTA and CDR2 as FQGNSA. V was clipped by 5 bases and J by 4 bases, with 15 bases between them. The CDR3 spells CASSRQEGSNQPQHF. DNA for the CDR3: TGTGCCAGCAGCCGCCAGGAGGGATCGAATCAGCCCCAGCATTTT.

This clone was recorded only once. The junction shows a germline mismatch at one end, possibly a read error. The chain is built from TRBV7-7 and TRBJ2-3; 8 bases match TRBD1. The CDR3 length is 14 residues. Germline V gene sequence: CDR1 SSHAT, CDR2 FNYEAQ (reference sequence). CDR3 sequence (DNA): TGTGCTAGCAGCTCAACAGGGGGATTGGATACGCAGTATTTT. Amino acids: CASSSTGGLDTQYF.

This clone was seen only a few times. V and J are TRBV6-4 and TRBJ2-5, with 10 bases fitting TRBD2. J gave up 1 base and V 4 bases, and 12 bases lay outside the gene matches. Germline V gives CDR1 MRHNA, CDR2 SNTAGT. This CDR3 is built from 18 residues. This chain's CDR3 is CASSASIGLAGVQETQYF. The CDR3 DNA follows: TGTGCCAGCAGTGCGTCAATCGGGCTAGCGGGAGTCCAAGAGACCCAGTACTTC.

With regard to this clone: Sequence at one end of the junction differs from germline and may be a read error. V usage is TRBV7-9 and J usage is TRBJ2-4; possibly TRBD1 for D (5 bases). Germline lookup yields CDR1 SEHNR and CDR2 FQNEAQ (reference sequence). The CDR3 spans 17 residues. DNA for the CDR3: TGTTCCAGCAGCTTCCGACAGCCCTTTGGAGCCAAAAACATTCAGTACTTC. It translates to CSSSFRQPFGAKNIQYF.

The chain couples TRBV2 to TRBJ2-2; 13 bases fit TRBD2. This CDR3 is built from 16 residues. Trimming took 6 bases from V and 5 from J; bases not matched to a gene: 6. Germline V gene lookup returns CDR1 SNHLY and CDR2 FYNNEI. The CDR3 protein is CASSWTSGRSTGELFF. DNA of the CDR3: TGTGCCAGCAGCTGGACTAGCGGGAGAAGTACCGGGGAGCTGTTTTTT.